This entry lists 27 T cell receptor beta chains sequenced from one sample in a study of CD8 T cells in ankylosing spondylitis. Findings and limits, study-wide: A motif in TCR beta, a set of roughly 8 highly homologous variants, appeared characteristic of ankylosing spondylitis blood.

TCRdb called the 5' RACE reads again in MiXCR, with one record for every CDR3 protein. This table holds 750,000 to 850,000 distinct CDR3 sequences, about an eighth found once. Their specific antigens are unknown. Sample: blood, either unsorted or a sorted T cell fraction (not recorded which). The source of these receptors is a male donor with ankylosing spondylitis.

This clonotype came up a few times. The J gene is TRBJ1-5, the V gene TRBV28; the D gene is possibly TRBD1 (5 bases). The CDR3 spans 15 residues. Between the trimmed V and J ends, which lost 6 bases and 5 bases, there was a span of 17 bases. In germline, CDR1 is MDHEN, CDR2 SYDVKM. CDR3 coding DNA: TGTGCCAGCAGCGGGGCTGGAGGGACTGATCAGCCCCAGCATTTT. This encodes CASSGAGGTDQPQHF. Full variable domain (rest looked up from reference TRBV28 and TRBJ1-5): DVKVTQSSRYLVKRTGEKVFLECVQDMDHENMFWYRQDPGLGLRLIYFSYDVKMKEKGDIPEGYSVSREKKERFSLILESASTNQTSMYLCASSGAGGTDQPQHFGDGTRLSIL.

This chain joins TRBV5-1 and TRBJ2-7; TRBD1 is a possible D gene (7 bases). The CDR3 length is 14 residues. Between the trimmed V and J ends, which lost 4 bases and 2 bases, there was a span of 13 bases. Germline V lookup: CDR1 SGHRS, CDR2 YFSETQ. The CDR3 sequence: CASSETGRTYEQYF. In DNA, the CDR3 is TGCGCCAGCAGCGAGACAGGGAGGACCTACGAGCAGTACTTC.

The rearrangement uses TRBV20-1 and TRBJ1-2; D is unclear. V dropped 2 bases and J dropped 5 bases, with 9 bases sitting between them. This CDR3 spans 12 amino acids. Germline lookup yields CDR1 DFQATT and CDR2 SNEGSKA (reference sequence). CDR3 nucleotides: TGCAGTGCTAGAAGGACCGATTATGGCTACACCTTC. Translation: CSARRTDYGYTF.

This clonotype appeared a few times. This chain joins TRBV5-1 and TRBJ1-6; a possible D gene is TRBD1 (6 bases). Trimming shortened V by 5 bases and J by 7 bases, and 16 bases separated the two germline ends. There are 15 residues in the CDR3. In germline, CDR1 is SGHRS, CDR2 YFSETQ. CDR3 sequence reads: CASSDGGNSNSPLHF. CDR3 DNA sequence: TGCGCCAGCAGTGATGGGGGCAACTCGAATTCACCCCTCCACTTT.

This clonotype appeared many times. This rearrangement joins TRBV20-1 to TRBJ2-5; D unresolved. The V and J ends lost 2 bases and 5 bases respectively, with 12 bases between them. In germline, CDR1 is DFQATT, CDR2 SNEGSKA (reference sequence). The CDR3 has 13 residues. CDR3 bases: TGCAGTGCTAGATCGGCAGTCCGGGAGACCCAGTACTTC. Residues: CSARSAVRETQYF.

This clonotype was detected only a few times. The CDR3 DNA reads TGCGCCAGCAGCTCCGGGACTAGCGTCTTCAATGAGCAGTTCTTC. Translated: CASSSGTSVFNEQFF. The chain joins TRBV5-1 to TRBJ2-1, with 10 bases matching TRBD2. The V and J ends lost 3 bases and 6 bases, in that order; junction bases with no gene match: 6. Germline V gene lookup returns CDR1 SGHRS and CDR2 YFSETQ. There are 15 residues in the CDR3.

The chain employs TRBV20-1 and TRBJ1-1; 7 bases match TRBD1. This CDR3 has 15 amino acids. The J segment lost 0 bases and the V segment lost 3 bases, leaving 7 bases of the junction unmatched. Germline loops: CDR1 DFQATT, CDR2 SNEGSKA (reference sequence). The CDR3 reads CSARGQMPMNTEAFF. DNA of the CDR3: TGCAGTGCTAGGGGACAGATGCCTATGAACACTGAAGCTTTCTTT.

Many counts were recorded for this clonotype. The V call is TRBV11-1, the J call TRBJ1-4; D unclear. V was trimmed by 4 bases and J by 3 bases, leaving 21 bases between them. CDR3 length equals 18 residues. The germline gives CDR1 SGHAT, CDR2 FQDESV (reference sequence). CDR3 loop: CASSSRLKQTRANEKLFF. CDR3 DNA: TGTGCCAGCAGCTCCCGCCTCAAACAGACTCGGGCTAATGAAAAACTGTTTTTT.

The chain carries TRBV20-1 and TRBJ1-2, with a tentative D call TRBD1 (6 bases). The CDR3 is 14 amino acids. Trimming shortened V by 5 bases and J by 5 bases, and 18 bases separated the two germline ends. In germline, CDR1 is DFQATT, CDR2 SNEGSKA (reference sequence). CDR3 loop: CSASRLGGEYGYTF. The CDR3 DNA follows: TGCAGTGCTTCCCGTCTTGGGGGCGAGTATGGCTACACCTTC.

There are many counts of this clonotype. The chain joins TRBV12-3 or TRBV12-4 to TRBJ1-2; TRBD1 matches 8 bases. Losses at the gene ends were 5 bases for V and 4 bases for J; bases not matched to a gene: 3. This CDR3 contains 13 residues. The DNA for the CDR3 is TGTGCCAGCAGTCGGACAGGGTTCTATGGCTACACCTTC. Its translation: CASSRTGFYGYTF.

The CDR3 DNA reads as TGCAGTGCTAGAGTGGCGGGGGCTTCCCCCCCTCTATACGAGCAGTACTTC. Its protein product is CSARVAGASPPLYEQYF. This chain joins TRBV20-1 and TRBJ2-7, with TRBD2 as a possible D gene (7 bases). The CDR3 is made up of 17 amino acids. From germline, CDR1 is DFQATT and CDR2 SNEGSKA (reference sequence). V lost 1 base, J lost 4 bases, and 23 bases lay in between.

This clonotype was counted a few times. The J gene is TRBJ1-4, the V gene TRBV30; a weak D match, TRBD1 (5 bases). Trimming cost V 4 bases and J 3 bases, with 9 bases left between them. Germline V lookup: CDR1 GTSNPN, CDR2 SVGIG (reference sequence). The CDR3 length is 13 residues. The CDR3 loop reads CAWTEGANEKLFF. Written as DNA, the CDR3 is TGTGCCTGGACTGAAGGGGCTAATGAAAAACTGTTTTTT.

J is TRBJ2-1 and V is TRBV10-2; D is uncertain. This CDR3 has 14 residues. Trimming left V 2 bases short and J 7 bases short, with 12 bases between. The germline V gene has CDR1 WSHSY and CDR2 SAAADI. The CDR3, as DNA: TGCGCCAGCAGTGAGAATGTTCGCAGGAATGAGCAGTTCTTC. Encoded protein: CASSENVRRNEQFF.

The chain recombines TRBV20-1 with TRBJ1-6, with D unresolved. Germline V lookup: CDR1 DFQATT, CDR2 SNEGSKA (reference sequence). The CDR3 totals 14 residues. The V end lost 2 bases, the J end lost 10 bases, and 15 bases lay between the germline ends. CDR3 bases: TGCAGTGCTAGACGGTCCCAACTTCTCTCACCCCTCCACTTT. This translates into CSARRSQLLSPLHF.

The gene calls are TRBV28 and TRBJ1-1; D is ambiguous. This CDR3 region has 13 residues. CDR1 is MDHEN and CDR2 is SYDVKM in the germline V gene. Trimming took 4 bases from V and 5 from J, leaving 11 bases between them. The CDR3 nucleotides read TGTGCCAGCAGTTCTCGGCCCAGGACTGAAGCTTTCTTT. Translated, it gives CASSSRPRTEAFF. The full variable domain, with the rest looked up from reference TRBV28 and TRBJ1-1, is DVKVTQSSRYLVKRTGEKVFLECVQDMDHENMFWYRQDPGLGLRLIYFSYDVKMKEKGDIPEGYSVSREKKERFSLILESASTNQTSMYLCASSSRPRTEAFFGQGTRLTVV.

This clonotype was observed a few times. The rearrangement joins TRBV7-2 to TRBJ2-7; TRBD2 aligns across 13 bases. V lost 4 bases, J lost 5 bases, and 11 bases stayed unmatched. The CDR3 extends over 17 amino acids. Germline CDR1 is SGHTA and CDR2 is FQGNSA. For the CDR3, the DNA is TGTGCCAGCAGCTCAAGGACTAGCGGGAGTAGGGAAAACGAGCAGTACTTC. This gives the protein CASSSRTSGSRENEQYF.

This clonotype was recorded at least ten times. The gene calls are TRBV10-3 and TRBJ2-7; 7 bases match TRBD1. The CDR3 consists of 13 residues. V lost 4 bases and J lost 2; bases outside the gene matches: 2. Germline CDR1 and CDR2: ENHRY and SYGVKD. CDR3 sequence: CAISVDRAYEQYF. The DNA of the CDR3 is TGTGCCATCAGTGTAGACAGGGCCTACGAGCAGTACTTC.

The chain combines TRBV12-3 or TRBV12-4 with TRBJ2-1; D is possibly TRBD2 (6 bases). CDR3 length: 13 amino acids. V was trimmed by 3 bases and J by 8 bases, leaving 11 bases between them. Here the CDR3 reads CASSLRRVDEQFF. CDR3 nucleotide sequence: TGTGCCAGCAGTTTGCGGAGGGTCGATGAGCAGTTCTTC.

The V gene is TRBV4-3, the J gene TRBJ2-1, with 11 bases that match TRBD2. This CDR3 contains 15 residues. V trimming: 4 bases; J trimming: 8 bases; junction bases outside the gene matches: 7. Germline V lookup: CDR1 LGHNA, CDR2 YSLEER. The CDR3 loop is CASSRQLAGDHEQFF. The DNA for the CDR3 is TGCGCCAGCAGCCGGCAACTAGCGGGAGACCATGAGCAGTTCTTC.

The table lists this clonotype with a few counts. The gene calls are TRBV10-3 and TRBJ2-7; possible D gene TRBD2, 6 bases. The germline V gene has CDR1 ENHRY and CDR2 SYGVKD. This CDR3 is 14 amino acids long. V shed 7 bases and J shed 2 bases, with 15 bases lying between them. The CDR3: CAINPGTSTYEQYF. CDR3 DNA sequence: TGTGCCATCAACCCCGGGACTTCCACCTACGAGCAGTACTTC.

The chain couples TRBV15 to TRBJ2-1; tentatively, D is TRBD1 (6 bases). The CDR3 totals 17 residues. Germline values: CDR1 LNHNV, CDR2 YYDKDF (reference sequence). The ends were cut back, 1 base at V and 3 bases at J, with 16 bases in the middle. CDR3 region: CATSRVGATDIYNEQFF. CDR3 bases: TGTGCCACCAGCAGAGTGGGGGCCACTGATATCTACAATGAGCAGTTCTTC. The whole variable domain, filled in from reference TRBV15 and TRBJ2-1, reads DAMVIQNPRYQVTQFGKPVTLSCSQTLNHNVMYWYQQKSSQAPKLLFHYYDKDFNNEADTPDNFQSRRPNTSFCFLDIRSPGLGDTAMYLCATSRVGATDIYNEQFFGPGTRLTVL.

This clonotype was found a few times. The chain uses TRBV20-1 and TRBJ1-4; no clear D. The CDR3 runs 11 residues. V lost 3 bases, J lost 7 bases, and 6 bases lay in between. Germline V lookup: CDR1 DFQATT, CDR2 SNEGSKA (reference sequence). The CDR3 region is CSASSVEKLFF. DNA for the CDR3: TGCAGTGCTAGTTCGGTTGAAAAACTGTTTTTT.

This clonotype was seen only a few times. The V gene is TRBV20-1, the J gene TRBJ2-5; 7 bases fit TRBD2. The CDR3 runs to 13 residues. Germline V gene lookup returns CDR1 DFQATT and CDR2 SNEGSKA (reference sequence). V trimming: 5 bases; J trimming: 2 bases; junction bases outside the gene matches: 5. CDR3 residues: CSAHQREQETQYF. CDR3 coding DNA: TGCAGTGCTCATCAGCGGGAACAAGAGACCCAGTACTTC.

This clonotype was found many times. This chain uses TRBV5-1 with TRBJ1-1, with 7 bases aligning to TRBD1. The V and J ends lost 4 bases and 7 bases, in that order; junction bases with no gene match: 7. CDR3 length: 13 amino acids. Germline V gene lookup returns CDR1 SGHRS and CDR2 YFSETQ. This chain's CDR3 is CASSPDREVEAFF. CDR3 nucleotides: TGCGCCAGCAGCCCTGACAGGGAGGTTGAAGCTTTCTTT. Full variable domain (outside the CDR3, taken from reference TRBV5-1 and TRBJ1-1): KAGVTQTPRYLIKTRGQQVTLSCSPISGHRSVSWYQQTPGQGLQFLFEYFSETQRNKGNFPGRFSGRQFSNSRSEMNVSTLELGDSALYLCASSPDREVEAFFGQGTRLTVV.

This clonotype appeared a few times. This chain uses TRBV18 with TRBJ1-1, with a possible D match to TRBD1 (5 bases). Germline V CDR1 and CDR2: KGHSH, LQKENI. CDR3 length equals 15 residues. V dropped 5 bases and J dropped 5 bases, with 18 bases sitting between them. The CDR3 reads CASSSIGPGPTEAFF. The CDR3, as DNA: TGTGCCAGCTCATCAATTGGACCGGGACCGACTGAAGCTTTCTTT.

This clonotype was observed a handful of times. The rearrangement joins TRBV29-1 to TRBJ1-2; D is uncertain. The V gene lost 4 bases and the J gene lost 0 bases, with 6 bases spanning the gap. Per the germline V gene, CDR1 is SQVTM and CDR2 is ANQGSEA. The CDR3 loop spans 12 amino acids. As DNA, the CDR3 is TGCAGCGTTGCGACGGCTAACTATGGCTACACCTTC. Protein: CSVATANYGYTF.

This clonotype has a handful of counts. The chain joins TRBV10-3 to TRBJ2-5; no reliable D call. From germline, CDR1 is ENHRY and CDR2 SYGVKD. V was shortened by 2 bases and J by 7 bases, with 8 bases between the two germline ends. This CDR3 is built from 12 residues. CDR3 amino acids: CAISERSGTQYF. The CDR3 nucleotides read TGTGCCATCAGTGAGCGGTCCGGGACCCAGTACTTC.